The clone carrying this T cell receptor (beta chain) has only a few counts. Its specificity is unknown. The data are from a study of cytomegalovirus exposure and HLA in healthy donors. Both 60 Vbeta primers and 13 Jbeta primers went into the PCR. TCRdb keeps only in-frame clones here, not all; method: immunoSEQ multiplex PCR. The repertoire has 100,000 to 150,000 clones, 77% of them found once; the top ten carry roughly 12%. Study-level results: As a later analysis revealed, most CMV-associated TCR beta chains appeared HLA-restricted.

The J segment lost 0 bases and the V segment lost 2 bases, leaving 8 bases of the junction unmatched. CDR1 and CDR2 from the germline V gene are SGHRS and YFSETQ. CDR3 size: 17 residues. The material sequenced was PBMCs. This chain connects TRBV5-1 to TRBJ2-7; TRBD2 aligns across 10 bases. The receptor comes from a woman between 40 and 55 years old in good health and CMV-seropositive. The CDR3 spells CASSLGLLAGFSYEQYF. DNA of the CDR3: TGCGCCAGCAGCTTAGGGCTACTAGCGGGGTTCTCCTACGAGCAGTACTTC.